This T cell receptor (beta chain) was captured in a study of cytomegalovirus exposure and HLA in healthy donors. Whole-study context: Researchers found that roughly 80% of 300 to 450 genotyped donors fell within the Caucasian-associated ancestry cluster. Overall study results and limits: Only CMV serostatus was available as immune exposure information. In an earlier analysis, productive rearrangement rates for most beta V segments clustered near 87% or 30%. TCR sequences were mostly rare, though some public TCRs occurred in many donors.

This CDR3 has 14 amino acids. Per germline, CDR1 SGHAT and CDR2 FQNNGV. V gave up 2 bases and J gave up 4 bases; unmatched junction bases: 4. It was with 60 Vbeta and 13 Jbeta primers that the PCR ran. TCRdb's table, derived via immunoSEQ multiplex PCR, lists solely in-frame clones and lacks some. The sample yields 200,000 or so clones, roughly nine tenths seen once. About this clone: Its antigen is unidentified.

The TCR was taken from a girl less than two years old in good health and CMV-seronegative. The chain recombines TRBV11-2 with TRBJ2-7, with 8 bases matching TRBD1. Sequenced input: PBMCs. The CDR3 coding sequence is TGTGCCAGCAGCTTATCCACAGGGGGTTACGAGCAGTACTTC. This gives the protein CASSLSTGGYEQYF.